The 23 T cell receptor beta chains reported below all come from one sample, sequenced in a study of cytomegalovirus exposure and HLA in healthy donors. The PCR contained 60 Vbeta and 13 Jbeta primers. Data came from immunoSEQ multiplex PCR; TCRdb stores just in-frame clones and leaves some out. The sample has about 130,000 clones; about 80% are singletons. Sequences were obtained from PBMCs. These receptor sequences come from a woman aged 45 to 65 in good health and CMV-seronegative.

This rearrangement joins TRBV4-3 to TRBJ2-5; 7 bases are a match to TRBD1. The CDR3 is made up of 15 amino acids. After removal of 3 bases from V and 5 bases from J, the junction contained 9 bases not matched to a gene. Germline V CDR1 and CDR2: LGHNA, YSLEER. CDR3 protein: CASSHREGAGETQYF. The CDR3 nucleotides are TGCGCCAGCAGCCATAGAGAGGGGGCGGGCGAGACCCAGTACTTC.

This chain uses TRBV19 with TRBJ2-2; 9 nucleotides match TRBD1. The V and J ends lost 6 bases and 3 bases, in that order; junction bases with no gene match: 5. The CDR3 extends over 15 amino acids. Germline V gene sequence: CDR1 LNHDA, CDR2 SQIVND (reference sequence). The CDR3 is CASSLQGADTGELFF. CDR3 coding DNA: TGTGCCAGTAGCTTACAGGGGGCCGACACCGGGGAGCTGTTTTTT.

The gene calls are TRBV18 and TRBJ1-1, with D tentatively TRBD1 (5 bases). V shed 0 bases and J shed 4 bases, with 9 bases lying between them. The CDR3 extends over 14 amino acids. CDR1 and CDR2 (germline): KGHSH, LQKENI. The CDR3 protein is CASSPPVGLTEAFF. The CDR3 DNA is TGTGCCAGCTCACCACCGGTGGGGCTCACTGAAGCTTTCTTT.

The chain employs TRBV28 and TRBJ2-3; the D gene is possibly TRBD2 (6 bases). The CDR3 covers 17 residues. Trimming stripped 4 bases from V and 1 base from J, with 18 bases between. Per germline, CDR1 MDHEN and CDR2 SYDVKM. CDR3 in amino acids: CASSWDFLSIGTDTQYF. CDR3 in DNA: TGTGCCAGCAGTTGGGACTTCCTGAGTATTGGCACAGATACGCAGTATTTT. Filled out from reference TRBV28 and TRBJ2-3, the complete variable domain reads DVKVTQSSRYLVKRTGEKVFLECVQDMDHENMFWYRQDPGLGLRLIYFSYDVKMKEKGDIPEGYSVSREKKERFSLILESASTNQTSMYLCASSWDFLSIGTDTQYFGPGTRLTVL.

This rearrangement joins TRBV15 to TRBJ1-3, with D unresolved. The CDR3 is 14 amino acids. V was trimmed by 1 base and J by 4 bases, leaving 8 bases between them. Germline CDR1 LNHNV, CDR2 YYDKDF (reference sequence). CDR3 bases: TGTGCCACCAGCAGAGGAGAACAGGGAAACACCATATATTTT. Translated, it gives CATSRGEQGNTIYF. The entire variable domain, with the rest obtained from reference TRBV15 and TRBJ1-3, is as follows: DAMVIQNPRYQVTQFGKPVTLSCSQTLNHNVMYWYQQKSSQAPKLLFHYYDKDFNNEADTPDNFQSRRPNTSFCFLDIRSPGLGDTAMYLCATSRGEQGNTIYFGEGSWLTVV.

The chain is built from TRBV2 and TRBJ2-7; D gene uncertain. CDR3 size: 12 residues. V was cut by 4 bases and J by 3 bases, with 7 bases left in between. Germline CDR1 SNHLY, CDR2 FYNNEI. DNA of the CDR3: TGTGCCAGCAGTGCAGACAACTACGAGCAGTACTTC. Protein: CASSADNYEQYF.

The chain employs TRBV7-2 and TRBJ2-7; D perhaps matches TRBD2 (6 bases). The CDR3 spans 15 residues. Trimming took 5 bases from V and 2 from J, leaving 16 bases between them. CDR1 SGHTA and CDR2 FQGNSA come from the germline V gene. CDR3 sequence reads: CASSPPSGGTYEQYF. The CDR3 DNA follows: TGTGCCAGCAGCCCACCGTCCGGGGGAACCTACGAGCAGTACTTC.

The table lists this clone with a few counts. The V call is TRBV21-1, the J call TRBJ1-5; TRBD1 is the table's D call, not checked against the DNA. TRBV21-1 is noted as a pseudogene. This CDR3 has 16 residues. CDR3 region: CASSFVRAYSNQPQHF. The CDR3 DNA follows: TGTGCCAGCAGCTTTGTCAGGGCCTATAGCAATCAGCCCCAGCATTTT.

The V call is TRBV19, the J call TRBJ2-3; D possibly corresponds to TRBD2 (6 bases). This CDR3 is 15 amino acids long. From germline, CDR1 is LNHDA and CDR2 SQIVND (reference sequence). V lost 1 base to trimming and J lost 4 bases, with 12 bases between them. In DNA form, the CDR3 reads TGTGCCAGTAGTATAGCGGCGGGACGAGCAGATACGCAGTATTTT. This encodes CASSIAAGRADTQYF.

As for this clone: The sample holds other DNA sequences that translate to the same CDR3. The chain links TRBV20-1 to TRBJ2-1; perhaps TRBD1 as D (5 bases). V gave up 0 bases and J gave up 14 bases, with 8 bases separating them. This CDR3 contains 10 residues. Germline lookup yields CDR1 DFQATT and CDR2 SNEGSKA (reference sequence). The CDR3 loop reads CSARDVGEFF. The CDR3 bases are TGCAGTGCTAGAGATGTAGGGGAGTTCTTC.

Written as DNA, the CDR3 is TGTGCCAGCAGCCCCCTTAGCGGGAGGGGATACAATGAGCAGTTCTTC. It yields the protein CASSPLSGRGYNEQFF. The rearrangement links TRBV7-6 to TRBJ2-1; 11 bases map to TRBD2. The CDR3 is 16 amino acids. Germline V gene data show CDR1 as SGHVS and CDR2 as FNYEAQ. V shed 5 bases, J shed 4 bases, and the junction held 7 bases outside the gene matches.

The CDR3 bases are TGTGCCTGGAGCAGGGGGCCCTCCTACGAGCAGTACTTC. It translates to CAWSRGPSYEQYF. The chain is built from TRBV30 and TRBJ2-7; 8 nucleotides agree with TRBD1. V shed 3 bases, J shed 0 bases, and the junction held 1 base outside the gene matches. Germline CDR1 is GTSNPN and CDR2 is SVGIG (reference sequence). The CDR3 has 13 amino acids.

This clone was counted between two and nine times. The V call is TRBV6-5, the J call TRBJ1-1; D may be TRBD1 (5 bases). Germline V gene data show CDR1 as MNHEY and CDR2 as SVGAGI. The CDR3 totals 14 residues. V dropped 6 bases and J dropped 2 bases, with 13 bases sitting between them. The CDR3 sequence: CASSQITGNTEAFF. The CDR3 DNA reads as TGTGCCAGCAGCCAGATTACAGGAAACACTGAAGCTTTCTTT.

V and J are TRBV4-3 and TRBJ2-7; TRBD1 matches at 10 bases. Germline loops: CDR1 LGHNA, CDR2 YSLEER. The length of the CDR3 is 14 residues. J lost 4 bases, V lost 4 bases, and 4 bases had no gene match. The CDR3 spells CASSPGTGAYEQYF. The CDR3 DNA follows: TGCGCCAGCAGCCCCGGGACAGGGGCATACGAGCAGTACTTC.

The V call is TRBV5-6, the J call TRBJ2-3; perhaps TRBD2 as D (5 bases). In germline, CDR1 is SGHDT, CDR2 YYEEEE. V lost 7 bases and J lost 5, with 17 bases in between. The CDR3 runs to 14 residues. CDR3 sequence reads: CASLGLYEGDTQYF. DNA for the CDR3: TGTGCCAGCCTTGGACTGTACGAGGGAGATACGCAGTATTTT. The whole variable domain, filled in from reference TRBV5-6 and TRBJ2-3, reads DAGVTQSPTHLIKTRGQQVTLRCSPKSGHDTVSWYQQALGQGPQFIFQYYEEEERQRGNFPDRFSGHQFPNYSSELNVNALLLGDSALYLCASLGLYEGDTQYFGPGTRLTVL.

The chain employs TRBV18 and TRBJ2-3; the match to TRBD1 covers 8 bases. V shed 5 bases and J 3 bases; nucleotides not matched to a gene: 7. The CDR3 spans 15 residues. CDR1 is KGHSH, CDR2 LQKENI, per germline. CDR3 bases: TGTGCCAGCTCAGCACGCAGGGGGCGTACAGATACGCAGTATTTT. Translated, it gives CASSARRGRTDTQYF.

About this clone: At one boundary the junction diverges from the germline segment, which might be a read error. The chain joins TRBV7-9 to TRBJ1-2, with a possible D match to TRBD1 (6 bases). There are 14 residues in the CDR3. CDR1 and CDR2 from the germline V gene are SEHNR and FQNEAQ (reference sequence). CDR3 in amino acids: CSSSSTGTQVGYTF. DNA for the CDR3: TGTTCCAGCAGCTCAACCGGGACACAGGTTGGCTACACCTTC.

The gene calls are TRBV18 and TRBJ1-4, with D maybe TRBD1 (6 bases). V gave up 5 bases and J gave up 1 base, with 8 bases separating them. Germline V CDR1 and CDR2: KGHSH, LQKENI. The CDR3 extends over 14 amino acids. The CDR3 is CASSSDRTNEKLFF. The CDR3, as DNA: TGTGCCAGCTCATCGGACAGAACTAATGAAAAACTGTTTTTT.

This chain connects TRBV7-9 to TRBJ1-2, with 8 bases lining up with TRBD1. This CDR3 has 14 residues. The germline gives CDR1 SEHNR, CDR2 FQNEAQ (reference sequence). V shed 4 bases and J 8 bases; nucleotides not matched to a gene: 9. The CDR3 DNA reads as TGTGCCAGCAGCTCGACAGGGGCCCGTGCAGGCTACACCTTC. Encoded protein: CASSSTGARAGYTF.

This clone was detected a few times. The genes are TRBV19 and TRBJ2-1; TRBD2 agrees at 11 bases. The CDR3 contains 18 residues. The V segment lost 6 bases and the J segment 0 bases; nucleotides outside the gene matches: 10. Per the germline V gene, CDR1 is LNHDA and CDR2 is SQIVND (reference sequence). The CDR3 is CASRSGTSGPGSYNEQFF. CDR3 coding DNA: TGTGCCAGTAGATCCGGGACTAGCGGTCCTGGCTCCTACAATGAGCAGTTCTTC.

There are a few counts of this clone. This sequence joins TRBV19 and TRBJ2-1, with D uncertain. V lost 1 base and J lost 2, with 9 bases in between. CDR3 length: 15 residues. CDR1 and CDR2 from the germline V gene are LNHDA and SQIVND (reference sequence). The DNA of the CDR3 is TGTGCCAGTAGTATAGCCCCCCAGGCCTACAATGAGCAGTTCTTC. It specifies CASSIAPQAYNEQFF.

The rearrangement uses TRBV4-1 and TRBJ2-5; D is ambiguous. The CDR3 is made up of 16 amino acids. CDR1 MGHRA and CDR2 YSYEKL come from the germline V gene. Trimming took off 0 bases at V and 2 bases at J, with 13 bases between the two ends. This CDR3 is CASSQDPLERQETQYF. The CDR3 region has the DNA TGCGCCAGCAGCCAAGACCCCCTAGAGAGGCAAGAGACCCAGTACTTC.

The chain is built from TRBV19 and TRBJ2-1, with 12 bases aligning to TRBD2. Germline V gene sequence: CDR1 LNHDA, CDR2 SQIVND (reference sequence). Trimming at V came to 3 bases and at J to 7 bases, leaving 4 bases not matched to a gene. This CDR3 is 15 amino acids long. In nucleotides, the CDR3 is TGTGCCAGTAGTATTAGCCTAGCGGGAGGGAATGAGCAGTTCTTC. Its translation: CASSISLAGGNEQFF.